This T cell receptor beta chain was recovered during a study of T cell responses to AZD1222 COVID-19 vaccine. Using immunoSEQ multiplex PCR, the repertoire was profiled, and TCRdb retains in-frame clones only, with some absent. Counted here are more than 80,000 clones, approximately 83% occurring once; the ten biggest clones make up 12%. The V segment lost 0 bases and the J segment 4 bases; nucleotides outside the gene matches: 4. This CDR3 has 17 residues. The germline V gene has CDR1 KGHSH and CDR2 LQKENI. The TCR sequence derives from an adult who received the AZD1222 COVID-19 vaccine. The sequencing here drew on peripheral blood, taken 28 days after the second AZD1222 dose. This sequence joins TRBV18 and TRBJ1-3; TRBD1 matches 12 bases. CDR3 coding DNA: TGTGCCAGCTCACCACCGGGACAGGGGGCGCGAGGAAACACCATATATTTT. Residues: CASSPPGQGARGNTIYF.